These T cell receptor beta chains were read from a single sample in a study of Ad26.COV2.S vaccination and SARS-CoV-2 variants. Sequencing was performed with immunoSEQ multiplex PCR; in TCRdb, only in-frame clones are kept and a portion is missing. The table has hundreds of thousands of clones, 75% to 90% seen once. The sample consisted of peripheral blood, taken in a trial of Ad26.COV2.S vaccine versus placebo. The receptors originated from a person aged 18-65 years who received the Ad26.COV2.S COVID-19 vaccine or a placebo. Both conserved end residues are part of each CDR3. The D gene is left open where the match is weak. Part of the rows lack a size; the others show once, few, many or a class for expanded clones.

D gene	J gene	V gene	clone size	CDR3 DNA	CDR3 protein
.	TRBJ2-7	TRBV3-1/TRBV3-2	.	TGTGCCAGCAGCCCCAGGGGAAGCTCCTACGAGCAGTACTTC	CASSPRGSSYEQYF
TRBD2	TRBJ2-7	TRBV4-1	few	TGCGCCAGCAGCCGCTTTTTGACTAGCGGAGACGAGCAGTACTTC	CASSRFLTSGDEQYF
.	TRBJ2-3	TRBV5-1	.	TGCGCCAGCAGCTTGGCCACCCCAGCGAAAGATACGCAGTATTTT	CASSLATPAKDTQYF
TRBD1	TRBJ2-2	TRBV10-2	.	TGCGCCAGCAGACTTATGGGACAGGGTTACACCGGGGAGCTGTTTTTT	CASRLMGQGYTGELFF
.	TRBJ2-3	TRBV5-4	.	TGTGCCAGCAGCTTGGCAGGAGTCGGCACAGATACGCAGTATTTT	CASSLAGVGTDTQYF
TRBD1	TRBJ2-7	TRBV2	.	TGTGCCAGCAGTCCCTCGACAGGGTCCTACGAGCAGTACTTC	CASSPSTGSYEQYF
TRBD1	TRBJ1-1	TRBV30	.	TGTGCCTGGAGCCCCGGACAGGAGTACACTGAAGCTTTCTTT	CAWSPGQEYTEAFF
.	TRBJ1-5	TRBV19	.	TGTGCCAGTAGTATAGTTTTGGGGGGCAATCAGCCCCAGCATTTT	CASSIVLGGNQPQHF
.	TRBJ2-1	TRBV11-2	.	TGTGCCAGCAGCCGTCGAGGGCCTTTGGATGAGCAGTTCTTC	CASSRRGPLDEQFF
.	TRBJ1-1	TRBV18	.	TGTGCCAGCTCACCACAACAGGAGAACACTGAAGCTTTCTTT	CASSPQQENTEAFF
.	TRBJ2-5	TRBV5-1	.	TGCGCCAGCAGCCCTGGACAGACCCAGTACTTC	CASSPGQTQYF
TRBD1	TRBJ2-7	TRBV5-1	.	TGCGCCAGCAGCCCCGGGACAGGGGGGGAGCAGTACTTC	CASSPGTGGEQYF
.	TRBJ1-2	TRBV7-2	few	TGTGCCAGCAGCCCCCAGGTTAACTATGGCTACACCTTC	CASSPQVNYGYTF
.	TRBJ1-1	TRBV3-1/TRBV3-2	.	TGTGCCAGCAGCCAAGAGGGGGGTCCCGAAGCTTTCTTT	CASSQEGGPEAFF
TRBD1	TRBJ2-5	TRBV6-2/TRBV6-3	.	TGTGCCAGCAGTTACTCCCGGGACAGGGGAGATAGAGAGACCCAGTACTTC	CASSYSRDRGDRETQYF
.	TRBJ2-3	TRBV18	.	TGTGCCAGCTCACCACAAATCTCCGGGGGACCCACAGATACGCAGTATTTT	CASSPQISGGPTDTQYF
TRBD1	TRBJ1-1	TRBV24-1	.	TGTGCCACCAGTGGAGAGGACAGGGGGTTAGAAGCTTTCTTT	CATSGEDRGLEAFF